The 6 T cell receptor beta chains below were found in one sample sequenced in a study of cytomegalovirus exposure and HLA in healthy donors. 13 Jbeta primers and 60 Vbeta primers were used for the PCR. Data came from immunoSEQ multiplex PCR; TCRdb stores just in-frame clones and leaves some out. This repertoire includes some 120,000 clones. The sequenced material came from PBMCs. These receptor sequences come from a woman in her fifties or sixties in good health and CMV-seronegative.

The chain is built from TRBV7-9 and TRBJ2-3; 13 bases agree with TRBD2. The CDR3 runs 16 residues. CDR1 and CDR2 from the germline V gene are SEHNR and FQNEAQ (reference sequence). J gave up 6 bases and V 4 bases, and 7 bases lay outside the gene matches. CDR3 nucleotide sequence: TGTGCCAGCAGCTACTCTCGGACTAGCGGGGGTGATACGCAGTATTTT. Protein: CASSYSRTSGGDTQYF.

The chain has TRBV5-1 and TRBJ2-1; TRBD2 matches at 13 bases. This CDR3 is 19 amino acids long. CDR1 and CDR2 from the germline V gene are SGHRS and YFSETQ. V lost 2 bases and J lost 0; bases outside the gene matches: 8. CDR3 DNA sequence: TGCGCCAGCAGCTTACCAACTAGCGGGGGGGCCAGCTCCTACAATGAGCAGTTCTTC. Its protein is CASSLPTSGGASSYNEQFF. Supplemented by reference TRBV5-1 and TRBJ2-1, the full variable domain reads KAGVTQTPRYLIKTRGQQVTLSCSPISGHRSVSWYQQTPGQGLQFLFEYFSETQRNKGNFPGRFSGRQFSNSRSEMNVSTLELGDSALYLCASSLPTSGGASSYNEQFFGPGTRLTVL.

This chain uses TRBV7-9 with TRBJ2-7; 10 bases are a match to TRBD1. The CDR3 runs to 15 residues. Germline V gives CDR1 SEHNR, CDR2 FQNEAQ (reference sequence). With V trimmed by 5 bases and J by 3 bases, 7 bases remained unmatched. The CDR3 sequence: CASSPEGTGVYEQYF. The CDR3 coding sequence is TGTGCCAGCAGCCCGGAGGGGACAGGGGTCTACGAGCAGTACTTC.

The V call is TRBV30, the J call TRBJ2-7; 7 positions agree with TRBD2. The CDR3 is 12 amino acids. The junction had 2 bases not matched to a gene; V was cut back by 3 bases and J by 3 bases. From germline, CDR1 is GTSNPN and CDR2 SVGIG (reference sequence). CDR3 in amino acids: CAWSWDYYEQYF. CDR3 in DNA: TGTGCCTGGAGCTGGGACTACTACGAGCAGTACTTC.

The V call is TRBV10-2, the J call TRBJ1-4; 8 bases match TRBD1. Germline values: CDR1 WSHSY, CDR2 SAAADI. V trimming: 6 bases; J trimming: 8 bases; junction bases outside the gene matches: 8. The CDR3 has 14 residues. CDR3 in DNA: TGCGCCAGCAGCAAGGACAGGGTTAGGGAAAAACTGTTTTTT. Protein: CASSKDRVREKLFF.

The chain employs TRBV18 and TRBJ1-1, with D possibly TRBD1 on 5 matching bases. Germline V gives CDR1 KGHSH, CDR2 LQKENI. CDR3 size: 15 residues. V lost 6 bases and J lost 1, with 15 bases in between. CDR3: CASSFGGGSNTEAFF. The CDR3 bases are TGTGCCAGCTCCTTCGGGGGGGGTTCGAACACTGAAGCTTTCTTT.